This T cell receptor beta chain was documented in a study of T cell responses to AZD1222 COVID-19 vaccine. General study points: Clonal diversity may have been underestimated, and the donors were mostly white British, with more females than males. The peak T cell response came first, and repertoires were sampled only after it. Nearly half of spike-specific TCRs reportedly target variant regions that are unmutated in the B.1.351 and B.1.1.7 variants. Only five or six AZD1222 recipients were seropositive at baseline.

Comment on this clone: What it recognizes is unknown.

There are 16 residues in the CDR3. Trimming pared 3 bases from V and 4 bases from J, leaving 16 bases between. Looked up from germline, CDR1 is LNHDA and CDR2 is SQIVND (reference sequence). Repertoires were generated with immunoSEQ multiplex PCR, while TCRdb's copy carries only in-frame clones and drops some. The sample holds some 95,000 clones; 89% are singletons and the top ten take 2.8%. The receptor was derived from an adult in good health. The rearrangement links TRBV19 to TRBJ1-3; a possible D gene is TRBD1 (6 bases). The sample in question was peripheral blood, obtained on day 0 of MenACWY control vaccination. CDR3 in amino acids: CASSIPSGATGNTIYF. As DNA, the CDR3 is TGTGCCAGTAGTATCCCCTCAGGGGCTACAGGAAACACCATATATTTT.